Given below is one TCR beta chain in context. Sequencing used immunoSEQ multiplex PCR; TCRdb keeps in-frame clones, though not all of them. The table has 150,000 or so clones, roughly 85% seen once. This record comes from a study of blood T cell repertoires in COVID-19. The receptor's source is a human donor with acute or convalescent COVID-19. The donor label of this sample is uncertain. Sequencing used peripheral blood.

The CDR3 sequence: CASSLDPGGLTNEKLFF. The CDR3 coding sequence is TGCGCCAGCAGCTTGGACCCAGGGGGCTTAACTAATGAAAAACTGTTTTTT. This chain links TRBV5-1 with TRBJ1-4; 8 bases line up with TRBD1. The CDR3 loop spans 17 amino acids. The germline CDR1 and CDR2 sequences are SGHRS and YFSETQ. V gave up 0 bases and J gave up 1 base; unmatched junction bases: 5.